Presented here are 28 T cell receptor beta chains from one specimen sequenced in a study of T cells expressing NK-cell markers. One entry per CDR3 protein, without DNA, is what TCRdb gives after re-calling the 5' RACE reads. The sample data list about 150,000 distinct CDR3 sequences. Sequences were obtained from blood T cells: a sorted CD56 or NKG2C T cell subset, CD4+ or CD8+ T cells, or bulk PBMC T cells (not recorded which). The origin of the receptors is a woman between 45 and 60 years old in good health.

V and J are TRBV6-5 and TRBJ1-5; TCRdb's D call of TRBD1 is untestable without DNA. The CDR3 runs to 15 residues. Germline-derived CDR1 and CDR2 are MNHEY and SVGAGI. The CDR3 is CASSRGSPRGQPQHF.

This sequence joins TRBV12-3 or TRBV12-4 and TRBJ2-3; the D call from TCRdb, TRBD2, cannot be confirmed without DNA. The CDR3 loop spans 14 amino acids. CDR3 amino acids: CASKLDLEADTQYF.

This sequence joins TRBV10-3 and TRBJ1-1. The CDR3 has 12 amino acids. Germline V CDR1 and CDR2: ENHRY, SYGVKD. The CDR3 is CAIRQTGTEAFF.

This sequence joins TRBV15 and TRBJ2-1; TCRdb's assignment of TRBD2 cannot be checked, as there is no DNA. The CDR3 has 14 amino acids. CDR1 is LNHNV, CDR2 YYDKDF, per germline (reference sequence). The CDR3 region is CATSRGRGNNEQFF. The whole variable domain, remainder taken from reference TRBV15 and TRBJ2-1, is DAMVIQNPRYQVTQFGKPVTLSCSQTLNHNVMYWYQQKSSQAPKLLFHYYDKDFNNEADTPDNFQSRRPNTSFCFLDIRSPGLGDTAMYLCATSRGRGNNEQFFGPGTRLTVL.

The gene calls are TRBV7-9 and TRBJ2-3; with no DNA, the TCRdb D assignment of TRBD1 cannot be verified. Germline V gene sequence: CDR1 SEHNR, CDR2 FQNEAQ (reference sequence). The length of the CDR3 is 16 residues. The chain's CDR3 is CASSLASPLTADTQYF.

This chain links TRBV29-1 with TRBJ1-2. Germline V gives CDR1 SQVTM, CDR2 ANQGSEA. The CDR3 has 13 residues. The CDR3 reads CSVSGGANYGYTF.

The CDR3 sequence: CASSRDPVVTEAFF. The V and J genes are TRBV7-8 and TRBJ1-1; TCRdb gives TRBD1 as the D gene, but with no DNA this cannot be confirmed. Germline loops: CDR1 SGHVS, CDR2 FQNEAQ. The CDR3 covers 14 residues.

The chain is built from TRBV6-5 and TRBJ2-2; TCRdb's D gene call, TRBD2, goes unchecked for lack of DNA. The CDR3 has 19 residues. Germline CDR1 is MNHEY and CDR2 is SVGAGI. CDR3 residues: CASSGPGLAVIPNTGELFF.

The gene calls are TRBV20-1 and TRBJ1-1. Germline CDR1 and CDR2: DFQATT and SNEGSKA (reference sequence). The CDR3 covers 14 residues. CDR3: CSARDQGRNTEAFF.

J is TRBJ1-1 and V is TRBV12-3 or TRBV12-4; TCRdb calls TRBD1, which cannot be checked without DNA. The CDR3 contains 13 residues. The CDR3 spells CASRSQGDTEAFF.

V usage is TRBV5-6 and J usage is TRBJ1-1; the TCRdb call, TRBD1, lacks DNA for checking. The length of the CDR3 is 13 residues. Per germline, CDR1 SGHDT and CDR2 YYEEEE. The CDR3 loop reads CASSPDSGVEAFF.

This chain links TRBV5-1 with TRBJ1-1; TCRdb names TRBD1, which stays unverified in the absence of DNA. Germline CDR1 and CDR2: SGHRS and YFSETQ. This CDR3 comprises 18 residues. The CDR3 here is CASSLASGKAGLGTEAFF.

The chain employs TRBV4-1 and TRBJ2-1. This CDR3 comprises 16 residues. CDR1 MGHRA and CDR2 YSYEKL come from the germline V gene. CDR3 region: CASSQEASGRSNEQFF.

V usage is TRBV27 and J usage is TRBJ1-3. CDR3 size: 15 residues. The germline gives CDR1 MNHEY, CDR2 SMNVEV (reference sequence). The CDR3 sequence: CASRSGSSSGNTIYF.

This rearrangement joins TRBV27 to TRBJ1-1. The germline CDR1 and CDR2 sequences are MNHEY and SMNVEV (reference sequence). CDR3 length: 13 residues. The CDR3 loop is CASSLYGNTEAFF.

The CDR3 is CASVSPHGAGAGANVLTF. The chain couples TRBV5-6 to TRBJ2-6; no DNA is available, so the TRBD2 call from TCRdb remains unchecked. The germline gives CDR1 SGHDT, CDR2 YYEEEE. The CDR3 is 18 amino acids.

The chain employs TRBV29-1 and TRBJ2-3; TCRdb's D call, TRBD1, is unchecked because there is no DNA. Germline V CDR1 and CDR2: SQVTM, ANQGSEA. This CDR3 is 13 amino acids long. CDR3 residues: CSVSGQGADTQYF.

This sequence joins TRBV20-1 and TRBJ2-7; the TCRdb call, TRBD2, lacks DNA for checking. This CDR3 is 13 amino acids long. Germline V gene sequence: CDR1 DFQATT, CDR2 SNEGSKA (reference sequence). The CDR3: CSARVSSDYEQYF.

The chain has TRBV19 and TRBJ2-2; TCRdb proposes TRBD2, but this gene call is untestable without DNA. This CDR3 comprises 13 residues. Germline V gives CDR1 LNHDA, CDR2 SQIVND (reference sequence). CDR3 sequence: CASSMGHPGELFF.

V is TRBV4-1 and J is TRBJ1-1; TCRdb calls TRBD1, which cannot be checked without DNA. The V gene's germline CDR1 is MGHRA and CDR2 YSYEKL. The CDR3 totals 13 residues. The CDR3: CASSLTQGAEAFF.

This chain connects TRBV7-9 to TRBJ2-5; TCRdb selects TRBD1, and the lack of DNA leaves this call unchecked. Germline CDR1 reads SEHNR; CDR2 reads FQNEAQ (reference sequence). The CDR3 is made up of 14 amino acids. This CDR3 reads CASSPRDQRETQYF.

This chain joins TRBV25-1 and TRBJ2-1; TCRdb reports TRBD1, a call that lacks DNA to check it against. Per the germline V gene, CDR1 is MGHDK and CDR2 is SYGVNS. The CDR3 extends over 14 amino acids. The CDR3 protein is CASSPGQVPREQFF.

CDR3 protein: CASSPGGPNYGYTF. V gene TRBV11-2 combines with J gene TRBJ1-2; TCRdb picks TRBD1, but there is no DNA to check that call. The CDR3 is 14 residues long. CDR1 is SGHAT and CDR2 is FQNNGV in the germline V gene. Full variable domain (remainder filled in from reference TRBV11-2 and TRBJ1-2): EAGVAQSPRYKIIEKRQSVAFWCNPISGHATLYWYQQILGQGPKLLIQFQNNGVVDDSQLPKDRFSAERLKGVDSTLKIQPAKLEDSAVYLCASSPGGPNYGYTFGSGTRLTVV.

The chain recombines TRBV24-1 with TRBJ2-3; TCRdb's D call of TRBD1 is untestable without DNA. The CDR3 is made up of 15 amino acids. Germline-derived CDR1 and CDR2 are KGHDR and SFDVKD. The CDR3 protein is CATSPRGGGPDTQYF.

V usage is TRBV24-1 and J usage is TRBJ2-1. CDR3 length: 14 amino acids. The V gene's germline CDR1 is KGHDR and CDR2 SFDVKD. The CDR3 loop is CATSPLGSYNEQFF.

This chain uses TRBV24-1 with TRBJ2-1; TCRdb names TRBD1, which stays unverified in the absence of DNA. The CDR3 totals 14 residues. The germline gives CDR1 KGHDR, CDR2 SFDVKD. The CDR3 loop is CATSDGPGAREQFF.

CDR3 residues: CASSPPRDVDVSNTEAFF. The chain is built from TRBV6-5 and TRBJ1-1; checking the TCRdb D call of TRBD1 is not possible without DNA. The CDR3 runs to 18 residues. Germline loops: CDR1 MNHEY, CDR2 SVGAGI.

The chain uses TRBV4-1 and TRBJ2-3; TCRdb indicates TRBD2, and absent DNA this call remains unverified. This CDR3 contains 17 residues. Germline loops: CDR1 MGHRA, CDR2 YSYEKL. The CDR3 sequence: CASSQDRAGGPSDTQYF.